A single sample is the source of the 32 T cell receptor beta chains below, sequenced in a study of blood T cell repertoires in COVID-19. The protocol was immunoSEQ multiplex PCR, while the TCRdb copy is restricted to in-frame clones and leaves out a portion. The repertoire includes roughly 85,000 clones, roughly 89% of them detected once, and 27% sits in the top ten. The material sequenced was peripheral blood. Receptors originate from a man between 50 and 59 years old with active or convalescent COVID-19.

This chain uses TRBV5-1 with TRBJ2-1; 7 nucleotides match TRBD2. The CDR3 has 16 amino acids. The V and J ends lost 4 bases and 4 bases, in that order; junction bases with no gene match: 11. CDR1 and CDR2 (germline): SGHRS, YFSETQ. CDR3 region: CASSLTGLQSYNEQFF. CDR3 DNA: TGCGCCAGCAGCCTGACGGGACTACAATCTTACAATGAGCAGTTCTTC.

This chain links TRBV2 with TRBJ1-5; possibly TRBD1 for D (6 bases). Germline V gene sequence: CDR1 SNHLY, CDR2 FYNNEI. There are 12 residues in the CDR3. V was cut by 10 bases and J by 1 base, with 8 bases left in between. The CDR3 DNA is TGTGCCACCGGGACAAGCAATCAGCCCCAGCATTTT. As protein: CATGTSNQPQHF.

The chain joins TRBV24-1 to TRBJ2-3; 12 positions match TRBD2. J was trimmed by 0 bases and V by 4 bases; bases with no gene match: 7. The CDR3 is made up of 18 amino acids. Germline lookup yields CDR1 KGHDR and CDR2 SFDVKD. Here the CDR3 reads CATSDPRLAGASTDTQYF. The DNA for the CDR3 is TGTGCCACCAGTGACCCGAGACTAGCGGGGGCTAGCACAGATACGCAGTATTTT.

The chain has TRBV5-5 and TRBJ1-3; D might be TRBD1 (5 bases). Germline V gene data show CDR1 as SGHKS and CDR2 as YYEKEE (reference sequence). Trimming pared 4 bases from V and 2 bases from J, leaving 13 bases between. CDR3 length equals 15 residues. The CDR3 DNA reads TGTGCCAGCAGCGGCATTCCAGGGCCTGGAAACACCATATATTTT. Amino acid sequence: CASSGIPGPGNTIYF.

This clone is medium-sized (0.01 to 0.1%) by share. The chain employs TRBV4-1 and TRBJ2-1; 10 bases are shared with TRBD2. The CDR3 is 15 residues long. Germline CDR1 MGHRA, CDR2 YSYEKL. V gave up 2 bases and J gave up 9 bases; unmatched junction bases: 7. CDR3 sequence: CASSQLAGEQREQFF. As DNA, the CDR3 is TGCGCCAGCAGCCAACTAGCGGGAGAGCAACGTGAGCAGTTCTTC.

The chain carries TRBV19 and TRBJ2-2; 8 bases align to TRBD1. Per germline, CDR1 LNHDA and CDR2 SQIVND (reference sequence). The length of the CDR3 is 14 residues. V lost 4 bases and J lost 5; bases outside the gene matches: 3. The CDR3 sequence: CASSRDRTTGELFF. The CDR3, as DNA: TGTGCCAGTAGTAGGGACAGGACGACCGGGGAGCTGTTTTTT.

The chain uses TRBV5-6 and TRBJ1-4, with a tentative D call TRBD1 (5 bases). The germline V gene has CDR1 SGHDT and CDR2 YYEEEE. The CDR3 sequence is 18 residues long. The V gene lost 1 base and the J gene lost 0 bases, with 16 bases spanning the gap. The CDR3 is CASSLTIGHEATNEKLFF. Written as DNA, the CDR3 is TGTGCCAGCAGCTTGACTATTGGACACGAAGCAACTAATGAAAAACTGTTTTTT.

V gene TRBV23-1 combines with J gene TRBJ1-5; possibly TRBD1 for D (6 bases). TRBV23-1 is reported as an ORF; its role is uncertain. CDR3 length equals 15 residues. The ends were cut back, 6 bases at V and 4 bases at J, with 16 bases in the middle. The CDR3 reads CASSNSGGANQPQHF. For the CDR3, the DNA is TGCGCCAGCAGCAACTCGGGGGGCGCGAATCAGCCCCAGCATTTT.

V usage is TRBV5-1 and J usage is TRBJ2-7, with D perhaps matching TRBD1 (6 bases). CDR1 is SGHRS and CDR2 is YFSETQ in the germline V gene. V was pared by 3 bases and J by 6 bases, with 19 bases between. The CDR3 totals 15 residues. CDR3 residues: CASSSRTAPGSEQYF. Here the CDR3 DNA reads TGCGCCAGCAGCTCCCGGACAGCCCCCGGCTCCGAGCAGTACTTC.

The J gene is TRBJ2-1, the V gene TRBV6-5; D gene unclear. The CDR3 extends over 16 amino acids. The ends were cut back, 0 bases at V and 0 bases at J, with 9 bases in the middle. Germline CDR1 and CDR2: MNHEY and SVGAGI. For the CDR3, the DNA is TGTGCCAGCAGTTACTCGCCAGCGAGCTCCTACAATGAGCAGTTCTTC. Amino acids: CASSYSPASSYNEQFF.

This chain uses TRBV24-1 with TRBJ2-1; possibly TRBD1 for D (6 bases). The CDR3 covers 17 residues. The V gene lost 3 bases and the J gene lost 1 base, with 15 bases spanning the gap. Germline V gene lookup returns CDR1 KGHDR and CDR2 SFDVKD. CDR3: CATSDAQGTPSYNEQFF. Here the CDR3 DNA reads TGTGCCACCAGTGATGCCCAAGGGACACCATCCTACAATGAGCAGTTCTTC.

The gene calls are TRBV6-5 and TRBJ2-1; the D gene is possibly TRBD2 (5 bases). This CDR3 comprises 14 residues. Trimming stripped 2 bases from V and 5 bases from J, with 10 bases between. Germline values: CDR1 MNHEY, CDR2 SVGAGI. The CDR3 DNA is TGTGCCAGCAGTTACGGCGGGTCCAACAATGAGCAGTTCTTC. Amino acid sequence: CASSYGGSNNEQFF.

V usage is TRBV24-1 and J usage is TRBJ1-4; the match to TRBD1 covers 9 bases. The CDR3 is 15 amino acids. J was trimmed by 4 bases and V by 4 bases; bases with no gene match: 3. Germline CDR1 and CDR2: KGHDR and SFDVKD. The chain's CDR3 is CATSDPGQGNEKLFF. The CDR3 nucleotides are TGTGCCACCAGTGACCCGGGACAGGGTAATGAAAAACTGTTTTTT.

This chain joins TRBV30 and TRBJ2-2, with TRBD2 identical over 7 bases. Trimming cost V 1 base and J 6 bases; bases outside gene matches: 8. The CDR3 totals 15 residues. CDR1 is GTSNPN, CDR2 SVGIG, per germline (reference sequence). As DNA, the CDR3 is TGTGCCTGGAGTGGACGCGGGAGAGGTCCCGGGGAGCTGTTTTTT. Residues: CAWSGRGRGPGELFF.

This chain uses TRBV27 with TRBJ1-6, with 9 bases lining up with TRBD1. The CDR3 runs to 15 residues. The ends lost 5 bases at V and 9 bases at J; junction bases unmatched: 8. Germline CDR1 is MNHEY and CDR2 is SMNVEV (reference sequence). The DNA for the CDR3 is TGTGCCAGCAGTCCACCCGGGACAGGGTCTTCACCCCTCCACTTT. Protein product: CASSPPGTGSSPLHF.

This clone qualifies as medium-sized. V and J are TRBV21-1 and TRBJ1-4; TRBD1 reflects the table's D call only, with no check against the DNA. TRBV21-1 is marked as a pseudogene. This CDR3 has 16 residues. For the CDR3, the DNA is TGTGCCAGCAGCAAAGGTGGGACAGGTAGGCGAGAAAAACTGTTTTTT. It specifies CASSKGGTGRREKLFF.

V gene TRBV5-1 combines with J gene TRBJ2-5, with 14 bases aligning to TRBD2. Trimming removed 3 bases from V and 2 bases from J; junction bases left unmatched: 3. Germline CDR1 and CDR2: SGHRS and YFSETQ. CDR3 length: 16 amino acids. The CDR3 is CASSSGLAGGQETQYF. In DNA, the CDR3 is TGCGCCAGCAGCTCAGGACTAGCGGGAGGACAAGAGACCCAGTACTTC. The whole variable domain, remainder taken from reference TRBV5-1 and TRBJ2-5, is KAGVTQTPRYLIKTRGQQVTLSCSPISGHRSVSWYQQTPGQGLQFLFEYFSETQRNKGNFPGRFSGRQFSNSRSEMNVSTLELGDSALYLCASSSGLAGGQETQYFGPGTRLLVL.

The CDR3: CASSRDSDHGYTF. In nucleotides, the CDR3 is TGTGCCAGCAGTCGGGACAGCGACCATGGCTACACCTTC. The chain joins TRBV6-5 to TRBJ1-2; 7 positions match TRBD1. The ends lost 5 bases at V and 6 bases at J; junction bases unmatched: 6. CDR3 size: 13 residues. Germline-derived CDR1 and CDR2 are MNHEY and SVGAGI.

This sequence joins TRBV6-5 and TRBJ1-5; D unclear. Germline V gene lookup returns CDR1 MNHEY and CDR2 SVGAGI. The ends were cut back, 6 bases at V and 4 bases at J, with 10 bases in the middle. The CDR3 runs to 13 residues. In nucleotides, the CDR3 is TGTGCCAGCAGGGCTCAACCAAATCAGCCCCAGCATTTT. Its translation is CASRAQPNQPQHF.

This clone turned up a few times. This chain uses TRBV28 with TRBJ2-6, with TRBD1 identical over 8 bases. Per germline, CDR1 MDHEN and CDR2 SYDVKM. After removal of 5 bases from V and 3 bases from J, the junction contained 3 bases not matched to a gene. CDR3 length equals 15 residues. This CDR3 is CASSGQGGGANVLTF. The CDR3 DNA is TGTGCCAGCAGTGGACAGGGTGGTGGGGCCAACGTCCTGACTTTC.

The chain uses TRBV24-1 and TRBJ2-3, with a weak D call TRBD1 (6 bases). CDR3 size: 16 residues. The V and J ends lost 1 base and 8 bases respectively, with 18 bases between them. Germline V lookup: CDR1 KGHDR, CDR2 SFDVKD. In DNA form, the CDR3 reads TGTGCCACCAGTGATTTAGGCCGGGACACGTGGGGTACGCAGTATTTT. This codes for CATSDLGRDTWGTQYF.

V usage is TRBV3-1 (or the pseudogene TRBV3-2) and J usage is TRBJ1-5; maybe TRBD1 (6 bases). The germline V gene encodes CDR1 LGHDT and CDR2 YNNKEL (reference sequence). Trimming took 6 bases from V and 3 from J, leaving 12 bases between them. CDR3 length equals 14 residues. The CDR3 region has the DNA TGTGCCAGCAGTTCAGGACAGTTCAATCAGCCCCAGCATTTT. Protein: CASSSGQFNQPQHF.

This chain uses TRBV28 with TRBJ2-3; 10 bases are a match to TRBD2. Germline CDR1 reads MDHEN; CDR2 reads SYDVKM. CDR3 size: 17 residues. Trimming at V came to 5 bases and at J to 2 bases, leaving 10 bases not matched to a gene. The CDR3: CASSPYVSGRATDTQYF. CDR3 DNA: TGTGCCAGCAGTCCGTATGTCAGCGGGAGGGCCACAGATACGCAGTATTTT.

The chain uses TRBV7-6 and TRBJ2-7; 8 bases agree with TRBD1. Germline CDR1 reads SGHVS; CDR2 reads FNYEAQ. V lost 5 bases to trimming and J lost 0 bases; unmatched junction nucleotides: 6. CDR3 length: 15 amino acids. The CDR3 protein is CASSPGQGPSYEQYF. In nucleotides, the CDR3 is TGTGCCAGCAGCCCCGGACAGGGACCCTCCTACGAGCAGTACTTC. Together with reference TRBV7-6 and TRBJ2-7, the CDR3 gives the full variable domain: GAGVSQSPRYKVTKRGQDVALRCDPISGHVSLYWYRQALGQGPEFLTYFNYEAQQDKSGLPNDRFSAERPEGSISTLTIQRTEQRDSAMYRCASSPGQGPSYEQYFGPGTRLTVT.

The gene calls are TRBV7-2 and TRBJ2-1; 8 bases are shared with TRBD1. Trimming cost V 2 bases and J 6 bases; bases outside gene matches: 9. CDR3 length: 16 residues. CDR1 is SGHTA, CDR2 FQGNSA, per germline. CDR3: CASSLPQGAPGNEQFF. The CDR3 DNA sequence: TGTGCCAGCAGCTTACCCCAGGGGGCCCCCGGCAATGAGCAGTTCTTC.

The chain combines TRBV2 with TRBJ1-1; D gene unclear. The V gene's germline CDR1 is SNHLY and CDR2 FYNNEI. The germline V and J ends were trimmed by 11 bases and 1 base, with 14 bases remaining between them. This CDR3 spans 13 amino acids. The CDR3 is CAGEDTWNTEAFF. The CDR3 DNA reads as TGTGCCGGGGAGGATACCTGGAACACTGAAGCTTTCTTT.

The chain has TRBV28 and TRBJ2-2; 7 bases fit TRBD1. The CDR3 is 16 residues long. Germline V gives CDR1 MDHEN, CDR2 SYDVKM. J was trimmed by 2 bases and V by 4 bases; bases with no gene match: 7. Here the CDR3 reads CASSSGQVGNTGELFF. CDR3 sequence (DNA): TGTGCCAGCAGTTCAGGACAGGTGGGAAACACCGGGGAGCTGTTTTTT.

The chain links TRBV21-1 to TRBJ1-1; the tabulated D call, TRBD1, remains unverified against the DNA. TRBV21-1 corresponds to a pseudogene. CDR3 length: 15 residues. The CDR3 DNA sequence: TGTGCCAGCAGCACCCGACAGGGGCGGAACACTGAAGCTTTCTTT. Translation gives CASSTRQGRNTEAFF.

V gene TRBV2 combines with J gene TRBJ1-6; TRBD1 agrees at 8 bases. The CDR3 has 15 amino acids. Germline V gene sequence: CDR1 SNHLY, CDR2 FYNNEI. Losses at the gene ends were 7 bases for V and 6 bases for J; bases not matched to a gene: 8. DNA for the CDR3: TGTGCCAGCATCACCCCTGGACAGGGTAATTCACCCCTCCACTTT. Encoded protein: CASITPGQGNSPLHF.

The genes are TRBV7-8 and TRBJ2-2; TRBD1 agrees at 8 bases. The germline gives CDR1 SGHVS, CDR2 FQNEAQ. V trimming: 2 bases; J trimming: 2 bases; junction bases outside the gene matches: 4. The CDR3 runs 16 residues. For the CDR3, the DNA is TGTGCCAGCAGCTTAAGGGACAGGAGTAACACCGGGGAGCTGTTTTTT. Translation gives CASSLRDRSNTGELFF.

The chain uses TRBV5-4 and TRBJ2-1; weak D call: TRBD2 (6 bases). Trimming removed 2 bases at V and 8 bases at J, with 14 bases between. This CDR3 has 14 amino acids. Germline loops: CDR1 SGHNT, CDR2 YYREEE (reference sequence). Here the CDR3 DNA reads TGTGCCAGCAGCTTCTCTACTAGCTTCGATGAGCAGTTCTTC. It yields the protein CASSFSTSFDEQFF.

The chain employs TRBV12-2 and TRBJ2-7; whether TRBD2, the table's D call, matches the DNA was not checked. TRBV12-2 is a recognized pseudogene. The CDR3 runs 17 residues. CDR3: CASRLATGLAGPYEQYF. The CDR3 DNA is TGTGCAAGTCGCTTAGCCACGGGACTAGCGGGACCCTACGAGCAGTACTTC.